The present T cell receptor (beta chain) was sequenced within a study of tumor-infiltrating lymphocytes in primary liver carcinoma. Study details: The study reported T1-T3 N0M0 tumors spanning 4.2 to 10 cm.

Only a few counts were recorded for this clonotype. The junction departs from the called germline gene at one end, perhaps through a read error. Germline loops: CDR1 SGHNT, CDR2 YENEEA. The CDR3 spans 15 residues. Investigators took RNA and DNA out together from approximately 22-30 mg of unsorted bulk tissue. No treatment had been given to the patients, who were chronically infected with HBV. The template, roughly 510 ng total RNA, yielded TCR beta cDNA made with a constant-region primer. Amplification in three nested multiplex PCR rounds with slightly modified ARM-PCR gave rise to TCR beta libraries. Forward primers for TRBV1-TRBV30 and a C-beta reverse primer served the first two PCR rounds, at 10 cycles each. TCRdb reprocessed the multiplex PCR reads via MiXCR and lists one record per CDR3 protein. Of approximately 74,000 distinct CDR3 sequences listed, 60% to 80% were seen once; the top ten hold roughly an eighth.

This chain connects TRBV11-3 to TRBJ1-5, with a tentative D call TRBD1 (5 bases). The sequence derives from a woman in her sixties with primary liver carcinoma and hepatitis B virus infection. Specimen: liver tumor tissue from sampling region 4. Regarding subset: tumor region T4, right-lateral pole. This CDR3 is CASSLDLGVAQPHHF. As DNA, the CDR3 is TGTGCCAGCAGCTTAGATTTGGGGGTGGCTCAGCCCCATCATTTT.